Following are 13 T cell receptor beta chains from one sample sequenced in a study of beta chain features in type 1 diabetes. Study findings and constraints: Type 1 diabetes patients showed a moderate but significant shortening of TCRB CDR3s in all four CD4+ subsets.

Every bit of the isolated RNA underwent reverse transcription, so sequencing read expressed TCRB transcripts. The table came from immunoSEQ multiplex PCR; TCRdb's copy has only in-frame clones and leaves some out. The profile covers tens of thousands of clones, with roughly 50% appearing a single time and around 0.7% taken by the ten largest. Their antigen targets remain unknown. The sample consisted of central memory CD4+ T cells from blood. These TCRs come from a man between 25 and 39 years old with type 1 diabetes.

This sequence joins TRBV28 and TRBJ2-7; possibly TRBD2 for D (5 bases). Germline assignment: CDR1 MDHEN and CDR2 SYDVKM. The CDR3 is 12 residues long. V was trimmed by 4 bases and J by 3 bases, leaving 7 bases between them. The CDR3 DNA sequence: TGTGCCAGCAGTTCACGGGACTACGAGCAGTACTTC. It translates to CASSSRDYEQYF.

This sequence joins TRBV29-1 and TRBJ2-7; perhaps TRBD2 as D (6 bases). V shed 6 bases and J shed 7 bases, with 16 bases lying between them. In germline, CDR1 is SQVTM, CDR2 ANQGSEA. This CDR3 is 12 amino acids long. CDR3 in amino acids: CSVFLGGTEQYF. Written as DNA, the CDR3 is TGCAGCGTCTTCCTTGGGGGGACTGAGCAGTACTTC.

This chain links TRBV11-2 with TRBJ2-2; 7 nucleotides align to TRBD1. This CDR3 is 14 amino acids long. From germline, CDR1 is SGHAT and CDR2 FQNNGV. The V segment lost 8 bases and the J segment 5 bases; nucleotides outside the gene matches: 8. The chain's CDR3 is CASGQASGTGELFF. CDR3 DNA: TGTGCCAGCGGACAGGCCTCGGGGACCGGGGAGCTGTTTTTT.

The CDR3 protein is CASSPPGLTDTQYF. The CDR3, as DNA: TGTGCCAGCTCACCACCGGGCCTCACAGATACGCAGTATTTT. The chain has TRBV18 and TRBJ2-3; D is unresolved. This CDR3 is 14 amino acids long. V was cut by 0 bases and J by 2 bases, with 6 bases left in between. The germline CDR1 and CDR2 sequences are KGHSH and LQKENI.

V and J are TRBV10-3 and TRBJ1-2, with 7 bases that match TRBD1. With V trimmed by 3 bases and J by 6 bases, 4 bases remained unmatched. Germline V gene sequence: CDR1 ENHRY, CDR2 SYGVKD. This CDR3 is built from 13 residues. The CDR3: CAISDRGVNGYTF. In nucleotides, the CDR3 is TGTGCCATCAGTGACAGGGGGGTTAATGGCTACACCTTC.

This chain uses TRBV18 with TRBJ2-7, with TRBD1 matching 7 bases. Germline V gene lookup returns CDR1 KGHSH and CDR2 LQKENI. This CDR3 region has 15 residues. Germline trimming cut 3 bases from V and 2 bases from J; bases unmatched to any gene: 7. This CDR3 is CASSPSTQGTYEQYF. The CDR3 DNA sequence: TGTGCCAGCTCACCGTCGACACAGGGGACCTACGAGCAGTACTTC.

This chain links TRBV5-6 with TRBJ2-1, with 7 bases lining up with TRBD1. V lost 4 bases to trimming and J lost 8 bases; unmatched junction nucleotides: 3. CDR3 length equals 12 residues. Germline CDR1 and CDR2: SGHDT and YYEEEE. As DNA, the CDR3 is TGTGCCAGCAGCCCAGGACAGGATGAGCAGTTCTTC. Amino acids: CASSPGQDEQFF.

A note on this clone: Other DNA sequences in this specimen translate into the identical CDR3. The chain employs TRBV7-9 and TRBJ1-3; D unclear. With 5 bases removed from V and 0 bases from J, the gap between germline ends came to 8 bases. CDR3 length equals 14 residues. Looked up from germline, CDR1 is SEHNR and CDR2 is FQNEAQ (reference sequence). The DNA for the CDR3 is TGTGCCAGCAGCCCGACAAGCTCTGGAAACACCATATATTTT. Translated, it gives CASSPTSSGNTIYF.

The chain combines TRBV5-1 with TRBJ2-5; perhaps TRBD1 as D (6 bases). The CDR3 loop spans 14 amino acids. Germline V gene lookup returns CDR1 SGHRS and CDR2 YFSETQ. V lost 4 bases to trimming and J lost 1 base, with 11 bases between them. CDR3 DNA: TGCGCCAGCAGCCCGGACAGCTCCCAAGAGACCCAGTACTTC. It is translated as CASSPDSSQETQYF.

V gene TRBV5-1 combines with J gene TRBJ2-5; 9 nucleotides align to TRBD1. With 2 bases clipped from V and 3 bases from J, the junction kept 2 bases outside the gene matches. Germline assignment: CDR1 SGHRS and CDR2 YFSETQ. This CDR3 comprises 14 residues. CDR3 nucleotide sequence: TGCGCCAGCAGCTTACAGGGGGCTAAAGAGACCCAGTACTTC. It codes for CASSLQGAKETQYF.

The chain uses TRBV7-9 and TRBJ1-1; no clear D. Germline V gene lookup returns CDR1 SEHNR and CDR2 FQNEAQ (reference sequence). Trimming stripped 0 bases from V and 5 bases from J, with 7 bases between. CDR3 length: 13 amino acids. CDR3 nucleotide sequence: TGTGCCAGCAGCTTAGCCAGCGGGACTGAAGCTTTCTTT. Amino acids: CASSLASGTEAFF.

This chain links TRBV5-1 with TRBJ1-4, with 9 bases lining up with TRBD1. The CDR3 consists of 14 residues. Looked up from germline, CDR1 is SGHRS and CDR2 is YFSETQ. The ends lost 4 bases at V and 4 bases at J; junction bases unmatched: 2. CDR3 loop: CASSMGQGNEKLFF. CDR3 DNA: TGCGCCAGCAGCATGGGACAGGGTAATGAAAAACTGTTTTTT. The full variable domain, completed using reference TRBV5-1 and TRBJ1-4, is KAGVTQTPRYLIKTRGQQVTLSCSPISGHRSVSWYQQTPGQGLQFLFEYFSETQRNKGNFPGRFSGRQFSNSRSEMNVSTLELGDSALYLCASSMGQGNEKLFFGSGTQLSVL.

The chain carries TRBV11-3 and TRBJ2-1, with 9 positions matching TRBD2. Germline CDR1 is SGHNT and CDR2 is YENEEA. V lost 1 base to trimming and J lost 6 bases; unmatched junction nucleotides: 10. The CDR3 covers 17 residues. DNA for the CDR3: TGTGCCAGCAGCTTAGCCGCGGCGGGGGGGCCGTTCAATGAGCAGTTCTTC. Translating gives CASSLAAAGGPFNEQFF.